The clone carrying this T cell receptor beta chain was recorded only once. This record comes from a study of cytomegalovirus exposure and HLA in healthy donors. Germline assignment: CDR1 MNHNY and CDR2 SVGAGI (reference sequence). V was clipped by 0 bases and J by 0 bases; unmatched bases: 4. The CDR3 has 16 amino acids. Primers for the PCR totalled 60 Vbeta and 13 Jbeta. Assay: immunoSEQ multiplex PCR; the TCRdb copy retains only in-frame clones and omits some. The repertoire has under 70,000 clones, 70% to 90% of them found once; the top ten carry approximately 1.9%. This chain uses TRBV6-6 with TRBJ1-2, with 7 bases matching TRBD1. Sample: PBMCs. This clonotype was sampled from a woman aged 25 to 45 in good health and CMV-seronegative. The CDR3 loop reads CASSYSPDRPNYGYTF. As DNA, the CDR3 is TGTGCCAGCAGTTACTCCCCGGACAGGCCTAACTATGGCTACACCTTC.